Following are 25 T cell receptor beta chains from one sample sequenced in a study of cytomegalovirus exposure and HLA in healthy donors. Profiling relied on immunoSEQ multiplex PCR, and the TCRdb table lists in-frame clones only, not all of them. This sample has around 200,000 clones, with about 80% found just once. Sequencing was performed on PBMCs. The receptors derive from a woman aged 18-29 years in good health and CMV-seropositive.

This chain uses TRBV1 with TRBJ2-5; whether TRBD2, the table's D call, matches the DNA was not checked. TRBV1 is noted as a pseudogene. CDR3 size: 17 residues. In DNA, the CDR3 is TGCACCAGCAGCCCTCGGACTAGCGGGGGGCACCAAGAGACCCAGTACTTC. It translates to CTSSPRTSGGHQETQYF.

The chain is built from TRBV19 and TRBJ1-1; 8 positions agree with TRBD1. V gave up 3 bases and J gave up 6 bases; unmatched junction bases: 12. CDR1 LNHDA and CDR2 SQIVND come from the germline V gene (reference sequence). This CDR3 has 16 residues. CDR3 DNA: TGTGCCAGTAGTATGGCTTTCCGGACAGGGAGGTCTGAAGCTTTCTTT. Amino acids: CASSMAFRTGRSEAFF.

CDR3 amino acids: CASSFIPQGASNEQFF. CDR3 sequence (DNA): TGTGCCAGCAGCTTTATCCCTCAGGGGGCGTCCAATGAGCAGTTCTTC. The chain employs TRBV7-8 and TRBJ2-1; the match to TRBD1 covers 8 bases. The CDR3 has 16 amino acids. V lost 3 bases to trimming and J lost 6 bases; unmatched junction nucleotides: 10. Germline CDR1 SGHVS, CDR2 FQNEAQ.

This chain uses TRBV4-1 with TRBJ2-7; D perhaps matches TRBD1 (6 bases). V was clipped by 0 bases and J by 2 bases, with 14 bases between them. This CDR3 is built from 16 residues. The germline gives CDR1 MGHRA, CDR2 YSYEKL. As DNA, the CDR3 is TGCGCCAGCAGCCAAGATTTCCAGGGGCCTACCTACGAGCAGTACTTC. Encoded protein: CASSQDFQGPTYEQYF.

This sequence joins TRBV6-6 and TRBJ2-1; 11 nucleotides agree with TRBD1. Germline V lookup: CDR1 MNHNY, CDR2 SVGAGI (reference sequence). The CDR3 has 13 amino acids. The trim removed 6 bases at V and 10 bases at J, leaving 5 bases unmatched. The CDR3 spells CASSSGTGGEQFF. The CDR3 DNA is TGTGCCAGCAGCTCCGGGACAGGGGGGGAGCAGTTCTTC.

V gene TRBV10-2 combines with J gene TRBJ1-1, with D uncertain. V was shortened by 5 bases and J by 4 bases, with 11 bases between the two germline ends. Per the germline V gene, CDR1 is WSHSY and CDR2 is SAAADI. The CDR3 consists of 13 residues. CDR3 nucleotides: TGCGCCAGCAGTCCTATGAAGCCCACTGAAGCTTTCTTT. This encodes CASSPMKPTEAFF.

This chain uses TRBV5-1 with TRBJ2-1, with D possibly matching TRBD2 (6 bases). The CDR3 contains 14 residues. The V end was cut by 1 base, the J end by 4 bases, with 9 bases between. CDR1 and CDR2 from the germline V gene are SGHRS and YFSETQ. CDR3 sequence (DNA): TGCGCCAGCAGCTTGAGCGGGCCGTACAATGAGCAGTTCTTC. This gives the protein CASSLSGPYNEQFF.

V and J are TRBV9 and TRBJ2-2; tentative D call: TRBD2 (5 bases). The CDR3 runs 15 residues. Trimming took off 2 bases at V and 2 bases at J, with 10 bases between the two ends. The germline gives CDR1 SGDLS, CDR2 YYNGEE. CDR3 nucleotides: TGTGCCAGCAGCGTCTTGAGGGAAAACACCGGGGAGCTGTTTTTT. This codes for CASSVLRENTGELFF.

Only a few counts were recorded for this clone. The CDR3 DNA is TGCGCCAGCAGCCCCCGTGCTAGCGGGGTCGGTGGCACAGATACGCAGTATTTT. As protein: CASSPRASGVGGTDTQYF. The chain recombines TRBV5-1 with TRBJ2-3, with 9 bases fitting TRBD2. Trimming cost V 4 bases and J 1 base; bases outside gene matches: 13. The germline gives CDR1 SGHRS, CDR2 YFSETQ. The CDR3 sequence is 18 residues long.

The chain carries TRBV6-1 and TRBJ2-4; tentative D call: TRBD2 (5 bases). Germline V gene data show CDR1 as MNHNS and CDR2 as SASEGT. V dropped 7 bases and J dropped 7 bases, with 14 bases sitting between them. This CDR3 has 13 amino acids. CDR3 sequence (DNA): TGTGCCAGCACCCTATACGGGGAGAACATTCAGTACTTC. Protein product: CASTLYGENIQYF.

This clone occurred a few times. The chain uses TRBV7-9 and TRBJ2-7; D remains ambiguous. The CDR3 spans 12 residues. Trimming took 2 bases from V and 6 from J, leaving 8 bases between them. Per the germline V gene, CDR1 is SEHNR and CDR2 is FQNEAQ (reference sequence). The CDR3 DNA reads TGTGCCAGCAGCTTAATGAGTCGCGAGCAGTACTTC. Amino acid sequence: CASSLMSREQYF.

The chain recombines TRBV5-1 with TRBJ2-2; TRBD2 aligns across 12 bases. CDR3 length equals 16 residues. Germline V gives CDR1 SGHRS, CDR2 YFSETQ. V lost 3 bases, J lost 3 bases, and 3 bases stayed unmatched. CDR3 sequence (DNA): TGCGCCAGCAGCTCCACTAGCGGGGGGTACACCGGGGAGCTGTTTTTT. Translation gives CASSSTSGGYTGELFF.

The genes are TRBV15 and TRBJ1-2; D might be TRBD1 (5 bases). Trimming cost V 0 bases and J 8 bases, with 13 bases left between them. This CDR3 has 14 amino acids. Germline CDR1 LNHNV, CDR2 YYDKDF (reference sequence). CDR3 protein: CATSRERNGGGYTF. CDR3 coding DNA: TGTGCCACCAGCAGAGAACGCAACGGGGGAGGCTACACCTTC.

Regarding this clone: Distinct nucleotide sequences in the sample also encode this CDR3. The chain joins TRBV5-1 to TRBJ2-7, with 11 bases fitting TRBD1. Germline CDR1 and CDR2: SGHRS and YFSETQ. The J segment lost 2 bases and the V segment lost 1 base, leaving 2 bases of the junction unmatched. This CDR3 region has 15 residues. The CDR3 protein is CASSLSGQGAYEQYF. Written as DNA, the CDR3 is TGCGCCAGCAGCTTGTCGGGACAGGGGGCCTACGAGCAGTACTTC.

This clone showed up just once. This chain uses TRBV2 with TRBJ2-5; the match to TRBD2 covers 7 bases. Unmatched junction bases numbered 7, after V lost 4 bases and J lost 2 bases. Per the germline V gene, CDR1 is SNHLY and CDR2 is FYNNEI. This CDR3 has 15 residues. The CDR3 nucleotides read TGTGCCAGCAGTGTGGGGGGGGTACGGCAAGAGACCCAGTACTTC. This encodes CASSVGGVRQETQYF.

This clone was seen a few times. V gene TRBV19 combines with J gene TRBJ1-1; 10 bases are shared with TRBD1. The length of the CDR3 is 13 residues. Per the germline V gene, CDR1 is LNHDA and CDR2 is SQIVND (reference sequence). V lost 9 bases and J lost 0; bases outside the gene matches: 1. The CDR3 nucleotides read TGTGCCAGCGGGACAGGGGTGAACACTGAAGCTTTCTTT. Protein sequence: CASGTGVNTEAFF.

V usage is TRBV7-9 and J usage is TRBJ2-1; TRBD2 matches 9 bases. CDR1 is SEHNR and CDR2 is FQNEAQ in the germline V gene (reference sequence). This CDR3 comprises 15 residues. V shed 3 bases and J 7 bases; nucleotides not matched to a gene: 7. Written as DNA, the CDR3 is TGTGCCAGCAGCTTTACGAGCGGGGGGTCTAATGAGCAGTTCTTC. Residues: CASSFTSGGSNEQFF.

The J gene is TRBJ2-7, the V gene TRBV4-1, with a weak D call TRBD2 (6 bases). V lost 5 bases to trimming and J lost 3 bases, with 11 bases between them. Germline CDR1 is MGHRA and CDR2 is YSYEKL. This CDR3 spans 13 amino acids. CDR3 loop: CASSTGLHYEQYF. The CDR3 bases are TGCGCCAGCAGCACGGGACTCCACTACGAGCAGTACTTC.

The chain combines TRBV7-3 with TRBJ1-2; D not certain. V was shortened by 5 bases and J by 2 bases, with 9 bases between the two germline ends. Germline CDR1 is SGHTA and CDR2 is FQGTGA. There are 13 residues in the CDR3. The CDR3 region is CASSESPNYGYTF. CDR3 in DNA: TGTGCCAGCAGCGAAAGCCCCAACTATGGCTACACCTTC. Supplemented by reference TRBV7-3 and TRBJ1-2, the full variable domain reads GAGVSQTPSNKVTEKGKYVELRCDPISGHTALYWYRQSLGQGPEFLIYFQGTGAADDSGLPNDRFFAVRPEGSVSTLKIQRTERGDSAVYLCASSESPNYGYTFGSGTRLTVV.

This chain connects TRBV27 to TRBJ2-1; 8 bases map to TRBD2. Germline CDR1 and CDR2: MNHEY and SMNVEV (reference sequence). The CDR3 loop spans 13 amino acids. With 8 bases clipped from V and 4 bases from J, the junction kept 4 bases outside the gene matches. Here the CDR3 reads CASSTGGYNEQFF. Here the CDR3 DNA reads TGTGCCAGCTCCACGGGGGGGTACAATGAGCAGTTCTTC.

Only a few counts were recorded for this clone. CDR3 amino acids: CASSSGQGAYEQYF. The CDR3 nucleotides read TGTGCCAGCAGCTCGGGACAGGGGGCGTACGAGCAGTACTTC. The gene calls are TRBV5-5 and TRBJ2-7, with TRBD1 matching 12 bases. CDR1 is SGHKS, CDR2 YYEKEE, per germline (reference sequence). The CDR3 runs 14 residues. With 3 bases clipped from V and 4 bases from J, the junction kept 2 bases outside the gene matches.

The chain uses TRBV5-1 and TRBJ1-1; 8 positions agree with TRBD1. The germline CDR1 and CDR2 sequences are SGHRS and YFSETQ. This CDR3 has 14 residues. Trimming took 3 bases from V and 4 from J; bases not matched to a gene: 5. The DNA for the CDR3 is TGCGCCAGCAGCTCAGGGGGCGAGGGCACTGAAGCTTTCTTT. Translating gives CASSSGGEGTEAFF.

The chain combines TRBV7-7 with TRBJ1-1; no definite D call. Germline CDR1 SSHAT, CDR2 FNYEAQ (reference sequence). Trimming removed 2 bases from V and 4 bases from J, with 20 bases in between. This CDR3 contains 17 residues. CDR3 in amino acids: CASSLSRHVPEVTEAFF. In DNA, the CDR3 is TGTGCCAGCAGCTTATCGCGTCATGTCCCGGAGGTCACTGAAGCTTTCTTT.

V gene TRBV5-1 combines with J gene TRBJ2-7, with TRBD1 matching over 7 bases. The trim removed 4 bases at V and 3 bases at J, leaving 13 bases unmatched. Germline CDR1 and CDR2: SGHRS and YFSETQ. The CDR3 totals 16 residues. Here the CDR3 reads CASSPSPTGIIYEQYF. CDR3 nucleotide sequence: TGCGCCAGCAGCCCTTCCCCGACAGGGATTATCTACGAGCAGTACTTC.

The chain is built from TRBV25-1 and TRBJ1-2; 7 bases fit TRBD1. Germline-derived CDR1 and CDR2 are MGHDK and SYGVNS. The CDR3 has 14 residues. Germline trimming cut 7 bases from V and 6 bases from J; bases unmatched to any gene: 11. CDR3 amino acids: CASTGDRQGHGYTF. CDR3 coding DNA: TGTGCCAGCACAGGGGATCGACAGGGACATGGCTACACCTTC.